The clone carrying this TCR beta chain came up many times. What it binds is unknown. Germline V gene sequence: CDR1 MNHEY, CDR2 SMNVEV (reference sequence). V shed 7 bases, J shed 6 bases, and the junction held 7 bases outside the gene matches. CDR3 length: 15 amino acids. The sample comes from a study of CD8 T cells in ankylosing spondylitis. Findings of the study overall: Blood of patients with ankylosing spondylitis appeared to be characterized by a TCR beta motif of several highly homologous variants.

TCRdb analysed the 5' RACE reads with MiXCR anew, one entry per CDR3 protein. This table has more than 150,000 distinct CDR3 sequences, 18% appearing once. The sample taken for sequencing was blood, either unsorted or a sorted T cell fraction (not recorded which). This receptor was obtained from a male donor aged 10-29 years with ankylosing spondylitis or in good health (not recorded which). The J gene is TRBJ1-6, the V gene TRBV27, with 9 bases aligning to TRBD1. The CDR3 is CASKTGGAGNSPLHF. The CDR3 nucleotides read TGTGCCAGCAAAACAGGGGGCGCCGGTAATTCACCCCTCCACTTT.